The T cell receptor beta chain described here comes from a study of PD-1 blockade in classical Hodgkin lymphoma. The study's findings and limits: Before treatment, complete responders showed about the same diversity as newly diagnosed patients.

Assay used: immunoSEQ multiplex PCR; TCRdb lists only in-frame clones, some missing. The sample records 25,000 to 30,000 clones, around four fifths being singletons. On this clone: Its antigen is undetermined.

The V gene lost 4 bases and the J gene lost 3 bases, with 7 bases spanning the gap. The CDR3 extends over 12 amino acids. Per the germline V gene, CDR1 is SGHRS and CDR2 is YFSETQ. Exposure to brentuximab vedotin varied, and each patient had relapsed following autologous stem cell transplantation. This chain joins TRBV5-1 and TRBJ1-1; a possible D gene is TRBD1 (6 bases). Sequenced material: peripheral blood mononuclear cells (PBMCs), taken before the second cycle of nivolumab. The receptor was derived from a human donor with classical Hodgkin lymphoma. Written as DNA, the CDR3 is TGCGCCAGCAGCCAGGGGCACACTGAAGCTTTCTTT. This codes for CASSQGHTEAFF.